Presented here are 5 T cell receptor beta chains from one specimen sequenced in a study of type 1 regulatory T cells. One entry per CDR3 protein, called by TCRdb with MiXCR from the reads. The sample yields some 100,000 distinct CDR3 sequences, about 28% seen once. The sequencing input was CD4+ T cells, either the whole sample or a sorted fraction (not recorded which). The receptors come from a human donor in good health.

The rearrangement links TRBV7-9 to TRBJ1-3; TRBD1 matches at 7 bases. The CDR3 consists of 15 residues. The J segment lost 9 bases and the V segment lost 5 bases, leaving 13 bases of the junction unmatched. The germline V gene encodes CDR1 SEHNR and CDR2 FQNEAQ (reference sequence). The CDR3 DNA reads as TGTGCCAGCAGCCCCAACGGGGGACAGCCCGGCACCATATATTTT. Protein sequence: CASSPNGGQPGTIYF.

The chain couples TRBV19 to TRBJ2-2, with no clear D. The CDR3 is made up of 16 amino acids. Germline V gene lookup returns CDR1 LNHDA and CDR2 SQIVND (reference sequence). The V gene lost 3 bases and the J gene lost 3 bases, with 14 bases spanning the gap. The CDR3 DNA reads as TGTGCCAGTAGTATTCCGGCTATTGAGTACACCGGGGAGCTGTTTTTT. The encoded protein is CASSIPAIEYTGELFF.

Points on this clonotype: Compared with germline, one end of the junction differs, possibly owing to a read error. The genes are TRBV7-9 and TRBJ2-1; D is ambiguous. The CDR3 covers 11 residues. CDR1 is SEHNR, CDR2 FQNEAQ, per germline (reference sequence). The chain's CDR3 is CASSGTAEKFF. DNA of the CDR3: TGTGCCAGCAGCGGAACAGCTGAGAAGTTCTTC. The full variable domain, its missing parts supplied by reference TRBV7-9 and TRBJ2-1, is DTGVSQNPRHKITKRGQNVTFRCDPISEHNRLYWYRQTLGQGPEFLTYFQNEAQLEKSRLLSDRFSAERPKGSFSTLEIQRTEQGDSAMYLCASSGTAEKFFGPGTRLTVL.

The chain links TRBV20-1 to TRBJ2-1; tentatively, D is TRBD1 (5 bases). The J call may be wrong; the DNA end is better matched by TRBJ2-5. The CDR3 runs to 12 residues. The germline CDR1 and CDR2 sequences are DFQATT and SNEGSKA (reference sequence). The CDR3: CSASQGRETQYF. The DNA of the CDR3 is TGCAGTGCTTCTCAGGGAAGGGAGACCCAGTACTTC.

This chain joins TRBV20-1 and TRBJ2-3, with TRBD2 matching 11 bases. Germline V gene lookup returns CDR1 DFQATT and CDR2 SNEGSKA (reference sequence). The CDR3 has 13 amino acids. Unmatched junction bases numbered 2, after V lost 4 bases and J lost 5 bases. Here the CDR3 reads CSAKLAGVDTQYF. In DNA form, the CDR3 reads TGCAGTGCTAAACTAGCGGGAGTAGATACGCAGTATTTT.